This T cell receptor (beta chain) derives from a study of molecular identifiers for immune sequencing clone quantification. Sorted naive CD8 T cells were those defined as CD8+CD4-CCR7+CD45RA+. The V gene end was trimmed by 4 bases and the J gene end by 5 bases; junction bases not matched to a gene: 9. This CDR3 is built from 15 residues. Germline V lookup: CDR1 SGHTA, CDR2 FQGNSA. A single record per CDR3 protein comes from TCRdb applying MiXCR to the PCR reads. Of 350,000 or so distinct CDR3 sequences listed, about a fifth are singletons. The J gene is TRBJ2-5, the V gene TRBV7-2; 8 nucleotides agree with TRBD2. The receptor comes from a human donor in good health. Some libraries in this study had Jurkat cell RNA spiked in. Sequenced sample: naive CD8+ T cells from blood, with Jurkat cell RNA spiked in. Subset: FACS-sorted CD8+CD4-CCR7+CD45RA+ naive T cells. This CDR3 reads CASSSTSGSRETQYF. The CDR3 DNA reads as TGTGCCAGCAGCTCCACTAGCGGATCGAGGGAGACCCAGTACTTC.